The rows below give T cell receptor beta chains drawn from one sample of a study of T cell responses to AZD1222 COVID-19 vaccine. Some clones are missing from TCRdb's copy, which holds only in-frame ones; the method was immunoSEQ multiplex PCR. Of fewer than 200,000 clones listed, approximately 92% are singletons. Here the sequenced sample was peripheral blood, taken on day 0 of AZD1222 vaccination. The receptors stem from an adult in good health. Both conserved end residues are part of each CDR3. The order of the fields is J gene, D gene, clone size, V gene, CDR3 protein, CDR3 DNA. D genes are given only for firm matches. Clone size is shown for a subset of rows, as once, few, many or a class of expanded clone.

>TRBJ2-7|NA|NA|TRBV20-1
CSARRGDEQYF
TGCAGTGCCCGTCGAGGCGACGAGCAGTACTTC
>TRBJ2-1|TRBD2|NA|TRBV10-1
CASSESRSSGANEQFF
TGCGCCAGCAGTGAGTCGAGGTCTAGCGGGGCAAATGAGCAGTTCTTC
>TRBJ2-3|TRBD2|once|TRBV9
CASSVEWRGGVGDTQYF
TGTGCCAGCAGCGTAGAGTGGCGGGGGGGCGTGGGAGATACGCAGTATTTT
>TRBJ1-4|TRBD1|NA|TRBV7-2
CASSSYTGGGGEKLFF
TGTGCCAGCAGCTCATACACAGGGGGAGGGGGTGAAAAACTGTTTTTT
>TRBJ1-2|NA|NA|TRBV24-1
CATSDHTGTAGYTF
TGTGCCACCAGTGACCATACAGGGACCGCTGGCTACACCTTC
>TRBJ1-5|NA|NA|TRBV28
CASTSGTLTNQPQHF
TGTGCCAGCACCTCCGGGACACTCACCAATCAGCCCCAGCATTTT
>TRBJ1-4|TRBD1|once|TRBV7-9
CASSWQGATNEKLFF
TGTGCCAGCAGCTGGCAGGGGGCAACTAATGAAAAACTGTTTTTT
>TRBJ1-1|TRBD1|NA|TRBV7-2
CASSQTGGEGTEAFF
TGTGCCAGCAGCCAGACAGGGGGTGAAGGGACTGAAGCTTTCTTT
>TRBJ2-3|TRBD2|NA|TRBV5-1
CASRVSGNTDTQYF
TGCGCCAGCAGGGTCAGCGGGAATACAGATACGCAGTATTTT
>TRBJ2-7|NA|NA|TRBV28
CASSPHFSRPYEQYF
TGTGCCAGCAGCCCTCATTTCAGCCGGCCCTACGAGCAGTACTTC
>TRBJ2-1|TRBD1|NA|TRBV27
CASSLVSGTGRHEQFF
TGTGCCAGCAGTTTGGTGTCGGGGACAGGGAGGCATGAGCAGTTCTTC